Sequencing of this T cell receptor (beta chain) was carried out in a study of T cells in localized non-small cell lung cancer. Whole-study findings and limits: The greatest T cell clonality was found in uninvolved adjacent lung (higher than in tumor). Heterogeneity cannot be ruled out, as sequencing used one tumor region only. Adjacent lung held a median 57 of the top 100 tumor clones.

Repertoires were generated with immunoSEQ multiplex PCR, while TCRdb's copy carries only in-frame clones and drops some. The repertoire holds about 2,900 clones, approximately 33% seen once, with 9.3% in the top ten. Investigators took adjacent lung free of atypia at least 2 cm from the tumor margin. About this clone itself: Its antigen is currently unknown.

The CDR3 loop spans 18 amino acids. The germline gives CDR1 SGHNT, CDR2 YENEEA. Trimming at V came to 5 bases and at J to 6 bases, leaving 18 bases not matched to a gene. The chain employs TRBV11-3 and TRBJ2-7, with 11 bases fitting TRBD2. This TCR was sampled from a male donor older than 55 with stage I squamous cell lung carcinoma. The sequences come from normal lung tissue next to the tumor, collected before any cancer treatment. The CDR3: CASSEEPLAGGPGGEQYF. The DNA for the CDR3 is TGTGCCAGCAGCGAGGAACCTTTAGCGGGGGGGCCTGGAGGCGAGCAGTACTTC. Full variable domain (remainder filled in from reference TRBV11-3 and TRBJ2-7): EAGVVQSPRYKIIEKKQPVAFWCNPISGHNTLYWYLQNLGQGPELLIRYENEEAVDDSQLPKDRFSAERLKGVDSTLKIQPAELGDSAVYLCASSEEPLAGGPGGEQYFGPGTRLTVT.